Included here is one T cell receptor beta chain sequence, with context. These data belong to a study of blood T cell repertoires in COVID-19. At the level of the study: Material from acute and convalescent COVID-19 was sourced from the United States, Italy and Spain. Sample material is recorded as cDNA or gDNA derived from T cells, B-cell-depleted T cells, or PBMCs.

Per the original methods: From reference gene primer amplification, estimates of nucleated cell counts were derived. Sequenced by immunoSEQ multiplex PCR; TCRdb stores in-frame clones only, minus some. Clone size and the V and J calls come from that table; the DNA yielded D and trimming. This repertoire shows approximately 340,000 clones, about four fifths found once; its top ten account for 2.5% to 3%. Germline trimming cut 4 bases from V and 13 bases from J; bases unmatched to any gene: 19. Germline V CDR1 and CDR2: MNHEY, SVGAGI. The CDR3 spans 16 residues. The receptor was derived from a man aged 25 to 45 with active or convalescent COVID-19. Sequenced: peripheral blood. The J gene is TRBJ2-4, the V gene TRBV6-5; 7 bases align to TRBD1. CDR3 sequence reads: CASSSNTGYRGEGQYF. The CDR3 nucleotides read TGTGCCAGCAGTTCAAATACAGGGTACAGGGGTGAAGGACAGTACTTC.